Listed here are 3 T cell receptor beta chains from one sample, sequenced in a study of blood T cell repertoires in COVID-19. Assay: immunoSEQ multiplex PCR; the TCRdb copy retains only in-frame clones and omits some. The sample yields 190,000 or so clones, roughly 89% seen once. Sequencing used PBMCs or T cells enriched from blood (not recorded which). Receptor source: a man in his late teens or twenties with acute COVID-19.

This clone was picked up a small number of times. The gene calls are TRBV29-1 and TRBJ2-7; D is possibly TRBD1 (5 bases). The CDR3 spans 13 residues. V was cut by 3 bases and J by 5 bases, with 14 bases left in between. CDR1 is SQVTM, CDR2 ANQGSEA, per germline. CDR3 residues: CSVEAGSGNEQYF. The CDR3 nucleotides are TGCAGCGTTGAGGCAGGGTCGGGCAACGAGCAGTACTTC.

The CDR3 loop is CASTRGDTIYF. The CDR3 region has the DNA TGTGCCAGCACACGGGGTGACACCATATATTTT. This chain links TRBV12-3 or TRBV12-4 with TRBJ1-3; unclear D gene. This CDR3 is built from 11 residues. V was trimmed by 7 bases and J by 8 bases, leaving 9 bases between them.

The chain uses TRBV9 and TRBJ2-3, with 10 positions matching TRBD2. This CDR3 has 15 amino acids. Trimming cost V 3 bases and J 2 bases; bases outside gene matches: 3. The germline CDR1 and CDR2 sequences are SGDLS and YYNGEE. The CDR3 nucleotides are TGTGCCAGCAGCGCCGGACTAGCGGCCACAGATACGCAGTATTTT. Translation gives CASSAGLAATDTQYF.